A single T cell receptor beta chain is shown here with its context. Its antigen is not identified. Germline CDR1 and CDR2: SGHTA and FQGNSA. The V segment lost 3 bases and the J segment 1 base; nucleotides outside the gene matches: 7. There are 16 residues in the CDR3. The sample belongs to a study of cytomegalovirus exposure and HLA in healthy donors. Findings of the study overall: A likely sequencing artifact accounted for one observed cluster of highly shared sequence variants.

The PCR employed 60 Vbeta primers together with 13 Jbeta primers. Some clones are missing from TCRdb's copy, which holds only in-frame ones; the method was immunoSEQ multiplex PCR. This repertoire shows approximately 200,000 clones, roughly 80% found once; its top ten account for approximately 1.5%. Source material: PBMCs. The receptor's source is a girl between 5 and 17 years old in good health and CMV-seronegative. This chain connects TRBV7-2 to TRBJ2-7, with TRBD2 matching 9 bases. The DNA of the CDR3 is TGTGCCAGCAGCTTGGGGGGGAGCGGGAGGTCCTACGAGCAGTACTTC. Translated: CASSLGGSGRSYEQYF.